This T cell receptor (beta chain) was captured by sequencing in a study of CD8 T cells in ankylosing spondylitis. Germline V CDR1 and CDR2: DFQATT, SNEGSKA (reference sequence). Trimming took off 6 bases at V and 8 bases at J, with 13 bases between the two ends. The CDR3 loop spans 11 amino acids. MiXCR was run by TCRdb on the 5' RACE reads, yielding one entry per CDR3 protein. The repertoire holds under 250,000 distinct CDR3 sequences, 20% to 30% seen once, with 5% to 7.5% in the top ten. This clonotype originated in a male donor with ankylosing spondylitis or in good health (not recorded which). The sample comprised blood, either unsorted or a sorted T cell fraction (not recorded which). J is TRBJ1-2 and V is TRBV20-1; tentative D call: TRBD1 (6 bases). In nucleotides, the CDR3 is TGCAGTGCGAGGACAGCGGGCGGCTACACCTTC. This sequence encodes CSARTAGGYTF.